These 26 T cell receptor beta chains share one sample of origin, sequenced in a study of cytomegalovirus exposure and HLA in healthy donors. It was with 60 Vbeta and 13 Jbeta primers that the PCR ran. TCRdb keeps only in-frame clones here, not all; method: immunoSEQ multiplex PCR. Altogether over 70,000 clones are present, 80% being singletons, with the ten largest covering 2% to 2.5%. What was sequenced was PBMCs. The source is a man aged 18 to 35 in good health and CMV-seronegative.

V is TRBV4-1 and J is TRBJ2-7; TRBD1 aligns across 8 bases. The length of the CDR3 is 13 residues. Germline CDR1 and CDR2: MGHRA and YSYEKL. The junction had 1 base not matched to a gene; V was cut back by 4 bases and J by 2 bases. In DNA, the CDR3 is TGCGCCAGCAGCCCGGGACAGGCCTACGAGCAGTACTTC. The encoded protein is CASSPGQAYEQYF.

This clone came up a few times. The gene calls are TRBV14 and TRBJ1-6; no firm D call. Germline V gene data show CDR1 as SGHDN and CDR2 as FVKESK. V was pared by 3 bases and J by 3 bases, with 15 bases between. The CDR3 covers 17 residues. The CDR3 sequence: CASSHQDSTRYNSPLHF. Written as DNA, the CDR3 is TGTGCCAGCAGCCATCAGGACTCGACCCGCTATAATTCACCCCTCCACTTT. Full variable domain (rest looked up from reference TRBV14 and TRBJ1-6): EAGVTQFPSHSVIEKGQTVTLRCDPISGHDNLYWYRRVMGKEIKFLLHFVKESKQDESGMPNNRFLAERTGGTYSTLKVQPAELEDSGVYFCASSHQDSTRYNSPLHFGNGTRLTVT.

In nucleotides, the CDR3 is TGTGCCACCCACAGGGCGGGGGGGCGAAATGAGCAGTTCTTC. It translates to CATHRAGGRNEQFF. The V and J genes are TRBV6-5 and TRBJ2-1; 9 positions match TRBD2. Germline CDR1 reads MNHEY; CDR2 reads SVGAGI. The CDR3 totals 14 residues. Trimming cost V 10 bases and J 7 bases; bases outside gene matches: 11.

The V call is TRBV10-1, the J call TRBJ1-1; the D is unclear. V was trimmed by 5 bases and J by 5 bases, leaving 12 bases between them. The CDR3 is 13 residues long. Germline assignment: CDR1 WNHNN and CDR2 SYGVQD (reference sequence). CDR3 DNA sequence: TGCGCCAGCAGTTCAAGCTCGGGAACTGAAGCTTTCTTT. Its translation: CASSSSSGTEAFF.

This chain uses TRBV27 with TRBJ1-2; 10 bases match TRBD1. The CDR3 extends over 16 amino acids. The germline V gene has CDR1 MNHEY and CDR2 SMNVEV (reference sequence). The V and J ends lost 6 bases and 3 bases, in that order; junction bases with no gene match: 10. The CDR3 DNA reads as TGTGCCAGCAGCTTCGACGGACAGGGGGTATACTATGGCTACACCTTC. Protein: CASSFDGQGVYYGYTF.

This rearrangement joins TRBV19 to TRBJ1-1; 10 bases are a match to TRBD1. CDR1 is LNHDA, CDR2 SQIVND, per germline (reference sequence). This CDR3 is 14 amino acids long. The trim removed 7 bases at V and 5 bases at J, leaving 7 bases unmatched. CDR3 in amino acids: CASKLGQGETEAFF. The CDR3, as DNA: TGTGCCAGTAAGTTAGGACAGGGGGAAACTGAAGCTTTCTTT.

This rearrangement joins TRBV6-5 to TRBJ2-4; D possibly corresponds to TRBD2 (6 bases). The germline gives CDR1 MNHEY, CDR2 SVGAGI. The CDR3 loop spans 15 amino acids. The V and J ends lost 0 bases and 5 bases respectively, with 11 bases between them. CDR3 sequence (DNA): TGTGCCAGCAGTTACTCAACCGGGGAGGAAAACATTCAGTACTTC. It is translated as CASSYSTGEENIQYF.

The chain links TRBV19 to TRBJ1-4, with D possibly matching TRBD1 (6 bases). The CDR3 covers 13 residues. Germline lookup yields CDR1 LNHDA and CDR2 SQIVND (reference sequence). V was shortened by 7 bases and J by 2 bases, with 8 bases between the two germline ends. DNA of the CDR3: TGTGCCAGTAATGGACAGACTAATGAAAAACTGTTTTTT. Amino acid sequence: CASNGQTNEKLFF.

The chain joins TRBV19 to TRBJ1-5; 7 nucleotides match TRBD1. The CDR3 has 15 amino acids. The trim removed 4 bases at V and 0 bases at J, leaving 3 bases unmatched. CDR1 and CDR2 from the germline V gene are LNHDA and SQIVND (reference sequence). The CDR3 bases are TGTGCCAGTAGTAAAACAGGGGATAGCAATCAGCCCCAGCATTTT. As protein: CASSKTGDSNQPQHF.

The sample holds one count of this clone. V is TRBV6-6 and J is TRBJ1-2, with a weak D call TRBD1 (6 bases). The V gene's germline CDR1 is MNHNY and CDR2 SVGAGI (reference sequence). CDR3 length: 13 residues. Trimming took off 6 bases at V and 2 bases at J, with 10 bases between the two ends. CDR3: CASRSDRNYGYTF. The CDR3 DNA follows: TGTGCCAGCAGGTCCGACAGGAACTATGGCTACACCTTC.

The rearrangement joins TRBV6-5 to TRBJ2-2, with a possible D match to TRBD1 (5 bases). This CDR3 is built from 14 residues. From germline, CDR1 is MNHEY and CDR2 SVGAGI. With 7 bases removed from V and 1 base from J, the gap between germline ends came to 10 bases. This CDR3 is CASTYQGNTGELFF. The CDR3 DNA reads TGTGCCAGCACCTACCAGGGGAACACCGGGGAGCTGTTTTTT.

The chain is built from TRBV6-5 and TRBJ1-1; D gene uncertain. Germline CDR1 reads MNHEY; CDR2 reads SVGAGI. The CDR3 has 13 residues. Trimming shortened V by 5 bases and J by 2 bases, and 9 bases separated the two germline ends. In nucleotides, the CDR3 is TGTGCCAGCAGTGTGTCAGGAAACACTGAAGCTTTCTTT. Translating gives CASSVSGNTEAFF.

This clone appeared a few times. The V gene is TRBV12-5, the J gene TRBJ2-7; D may be TRBD1 (6 bases). With 8 bases removed from V and 3 bases from J, the gap between germline ends came to 14 bases. Germline lookup yields CDR1 LGHNT and CDR2 FRNRAP. The CDR3 has 13 amino acids. The CDR3 sequence: CASSAGVVYEQYF. For the CDR3, the DNA is TGTGCTAGTAGTGCAGGGGTTGTCTACGAGCAGTACTTC.

This sequence joins TRBV11-2 and TRBJ1-2; the match to TRBD1 covers 9 bases. The CDR3 extends over 15 amino acids. Trimming at V came to 4 bases and at J to 6 bases, leaving 9 bases not matched to a gene. Looked up from germline, CDR1 is SGHAT and CDR2 is FQNNGV. CDR3 loop: CASSSRDRAGHGYTF. The CDR3 nucleotides are TGTGCCAGCAGCTCCCGGGACAGGGCCGGTCATGGCTACACCTTC.

This chain connects TRBV5-1 to TRBJ2-5; 9 bases are shared with TRBD1. The germline V gene has CDR1 SGHRS and CDR2 YFSETQ. The CDR3 runs to 13 residues. V lost 7 bases, J lost 5 bases, and 6 bases stayed unmatched. In DNA form, the CDR3 reads TGCGCCAGCGGGACAGGGAACCGCGAGACCCAGTACTTC. It encodes CASGTGNRETQYF.

A single count supports this clone. Its ends do not fully match the called genes, so a read error is possible. This rearrangement joins TRBV7-9 to TRBJ2-6, with 12 nucleotides matching TRBD2. The CDR3 contains 14 residues. Germline loops: CDR1 SEHNR, CDR2 FQNEAQ (reference sequence). The CDR3 region has the DNA TGTTCCAGCAGCCTAGCGGGGGGGATTAACGTCCTGACTTTC. Protein product: CSSSLAGGINVLTF. The variable domain in full, completed from reference TRBV7-9 and TRBJ2-6, reads DTGVSQNPRHKITKRGQNVTFRCDPISEHNRLYWYRQTLGQGPEFLTYFQNEAQLEKSRLLSDRFSAERPKGSFSTLEIQRTEQGDSAMYLCSSSLAGGINVLTFGAGSRLTVL.

The rearrangement joins TRBV6-1 to TRBJ2-7, with 8 nucleotides matching TRBD1. From germline, CDR1 is MNHNS and CDR2 SASEGT. V lost 5 bases and J lost 3; bases outside the gene matches: 9. The CDR3 consists of 15 residues. CDR3 bases: TGTGCCAGCAGTACGACCGACGGACAGGGCTACGAGCAGTACTTC. Protein: CASSTTDGQGYEQYF.

This clone was detected only a few times. This rearrangement joins TRBV11-3 to TRBJ2-7; TRBD2 matches 7 bases. The J segment lost 0 bases and the V segment lost 5 bases, leaving 7 bases of the junction unmatched. The CDR3 runs to 15 residues. Germline-derived CDR1 and CDR2 are SGHNT and YENEEA. The CDR3 DNA follows: TGTGCCAGCAGCCCGGGAGGAGGGAGCTCCTACGAGCAGTACTTC. Translated: CASSPGGGSSYEQYF.

The genes are TRBV19 and TRBJ2-1; TRBD1 agrees at 9 bases. The CDR3 loop spans 14 amino acids. Germline-derived CDR1 and CDR2 are LNHDA and SQIVND (reference sequence). V shed 9 bases, J shed 5 bases, and the junction held 8 bases outside the gene matches. The CDR3 loop reads CASQQGAAHNEQFF. CDR3 DNA: TGTGCCAGCCAACAGGGGGCGGCCCACAATGAGCAGTTCTTC.

This chain connects TRBV4-2 to TRBJ1-4; 7 bases line up with TRBD1. Losses at the gene ends were 1 base for V and 0 bases for J; bases not matched to a gene: 5. This CDR3 is built from 17 residues. Germline CDR1 reads LGHNA; CDR2 reads YNFKEQ. CDR3 sequence reads: CASSQVRGQSTNEKLFF. The CDR3 DNA follows: TGTGCCAGCAGCCAAGTTCGGGGACAGTCAACTAATGAAAAACTGTTTTTT.

Turning to this clone: Germline and junction disagree at one end, which may indicate a read error. The chain has TRBV7-7 and TRBJ2-7; 8 bases align to TRBD1. Germline CDR1 is SSHAT and CDR2 is FNYEAQ (reference sequence). The CDR3 runs to 13 residues. The CDR3 is CASSLDRGYEQYF. DNA of the CDR3: TGTGCTAGCAGCCTTGACAGGGGTTACGAGCAGTACTTC.

About this clone itself: A junction boundary mismatches the germline segment, possibly from a read error. The rearrangement links TRBV7-9 to TRBJ2-7; unclear D gene. The germline gives CDR1 SEHNR, CDR2 FQNEAQ (reference sequence). CDR3 size: 12 residues. The CDR3 DNA follows: TGTTCCAGCAGCGCCAGGTTCTACGAGCAGTACTTC. Translated: CSSSARFYEQYF.

The rearrangement uses TRBV4-1 and TRBJ1-5, with D uncertain. Trimming cost V 0 bases and J 6 bases, with 12 bases left between them. CDR1 is MGHRA, CDR2 YSYEKL, per germline. The CDR3 covers 15 residues. The CDR3 protein is CASSQDYKGGQPQHF. CDR3 in DNA: TGCGCCAGCAGCCAAGATTATAAAGGCGGTCAGCCCCAGCATTTT.

This chain links TRBV13 with TRBJ1-1, with D unresolved. Trimming removed 3 bases at V and 11 bases at J, with 13 bases between. The CDR3 contains 12 residues. The germline V gene has CDR1 PRHDT and CDR2 FYEKMQ (reference sequence). The CDR3 DNA reads TGTGCCAGCAGCTTCCGCTCCATCGGGGCTTTCTTT. Its translation: CASSFRSIGAFF.

This rearrangement joins TRBV9 to TRBJ1-4, with D unclear. CDR1 and CDR2 (germline): SGDLS, YYNGEE. V was cut by 3 bases and J by 1 base, with 10 bases left in between. The CDR3 runs to 15 residues. CDR3 bases: TGTGCCAGCAGCGCGGCCCCAGGAACTAATGAAAAACTGTTTTTT. Translating it yields CASSAAPGTNEKLFF.

This chain joins TRBV4-1 and TRBJ1-6; 7 nucleotides match TRBD1. This CDR3 is built from 15 residues. V lost 3 bases, J lost 5 bases, and 4 bases stayed unmatched. CDR1 is MGHRA and CDR2 is YSYEKL in the germline V gene. Written as DNA, the CDR3 is TGCGCCAGCAGCCACGCCGGGACAGATAATTCACCCCTCCACTTT. Translated: CASSHAGTDNSPLHF.